Following are 10 T cell receptor beta chains from one sample sequenced in a study of CDR3 diversity in severe acne. One entry per CDR3 protein results from TCRdb running MiXCR on the PCR reads. The sample lists over 70,000 distinct CDR3 sequences, 45% to 55% occurring once. The specimen sequenced was blood. Source of these receptors: a male donor in good health, without acne.

This chain uses TRBV19 with TRBJ2-5; D not certain. This CDR3 comprises 14 residues. Trimming left V 2 bases short and J 1 base short, with 8 bases between. Germline values: CDR1 LNHDA, CDR2 SQIVND (reference sequence). Here the CDR3 DNA reads TGTGCCAGTAGTATACGGCAGGCCCAAGAGACCCAGTACTTC. This translates into CASSIRQAQETQYF. The whole variable domain, remainder taken from reference TRBV19 and TRBJ2-5, is DGGITQSPKYLFRKEGQNVTLSCEQNLNHDAMYWYRQDPGQGLRLIYYSQIVNDFQKGDIAEGYSVSREKKESFPLTVTSAQKNPTAFYLCASSIRQAQETQYFGPGTRLLVL.

The rearrangement uses TRBV15 and TRBJ2-1, with D perhaps TRBD1 or TRBD2 (6 bases each). The V gene's germline CDR1 is LNHNV and CDR2 YYDKDF (reference sequence). The V end was cut by 0 bases, the J end by 2 bases, with 8 bases between. The CDR3 is made up of 15 amino acids. The CDR3 DNA is TGTGCCACCAGCAGAGATAGGGGGGCCTACAATGAGCAGTTCTTC. It codes for CATSRDRGAYNEQFF.

This clonotype has at least ten counts. The chain is built from TRBV5-1 and TRBJ2-2; tentative D call: TRBD1 (6 bases). The CDR3 length is 16 residues. CDR1 and CDR2 from the germline V gene are SGHRS and YFSETQ. Trimming left V 0 bases short and J 3 bases short, with 12 bases between. This CDR3 is CASSLAQGWDTGELFF. In nucleotides, the CDR3 is TGCGCCAGCAGCTTGGCACAGGGTTGGGACACCGGGGAGCTGTTTTTT.

V gene TRBV7-9 combines with J gene TRBJ1-1; D remains ambiguous. The CDR3 is 13 amino acids. V dropped 3 bases and J dropped 3 bases, with 8 bases sitting between them. Germline V CDR1 and CDR2: SEHNR, FQNEAQ (reference sequence). The CDR3 reads CASSFQSYTEAFF. The CDR3 DNA reads TGTGCCAGCAGCTTTCAATCCTACACTGAAGCTTTCTTT.

The CDR3 region is CSVDETGESYEQYF. DNA for the CDR3: TGCAGCGTTGACGAGACAGGGGAGTCCTACGAGCAGTACTTC. This chain joins TRBV29-1 and TRBJ2-7; 8 bases match TRBD1. J lost 1 base, V lost 3 bases, and 5 bases had no gene match. The CDR3 is made up of 14 amino acids. Germline values: CDR1 SQVTM, CDR2 ANQGSEA.

This clonotype has ten or more counts. The chain carries TRBV10-1 and TRBJ2-2; D is perhaps TRBD2 (6 bases). Germline lookup yields CDR1 WNHNN and CDR2 SYGVQD (reference sequence). The CDR3 has 13 amino acids. V was clipped by 6 bases and J by 4 bases, with 9 bases between them. The CDR3 loop reads CASRSGGTGELFF. Written as DNA, the CDR3 is TGCGCCAGCAGGTCCGGGGGCACCGGGGAGCTGTTTTTT.

This clonotype has a handful of counts. The chain couples TRBV2 to TRBJ1-5; 9 bases are a match to TRBD1. Trimming took 7 bases from V and 4 from J; bases not matched to a gene: 2. The CDR3 is 13 amino acids. Looked up from germline, CDR1 is SNHLY and CDR2 is FYNNEI. The CDR3 protein is CASKGTGNQPQHF. CDR3 DNA sequence: TGTGCCAGCAAAGGGACAGGGAATCAGCCCCAGCATTTT.

The chain employs TRBV20-1 and TRBJ2-3, with a weak D call TRBD1 (6 bases). This CDR3 is 13 amino acids long. Trimming took 5 bases from V and 0 from J, leaving 9 bases between them. Looked up from germline, CDR1 is DFQATT and CDR2 is SNEGSKA (reference sequence). The CDR3 DNA follows: TGCAGTGCTCAGGGGACCAGCACAGATACGCAGTATTTT. Protein product: CSAQGTSTDTQYF.

A few counts support this clonotype. The J gene is TRBJ1-6, the V gene TRBV12-3 or TRBV12-4, with D unclear. The V end lost 3 bases, the J end lost 8 bases, and 5 bases lay between the germline ends. This CDR3 has 12 residues. The CDR3 loop reads CASSLQYSPLHF. The CDR3 nucleotides are TGTGCCAGCAGTTTGCAGTATTCACCCCTCCACTTT.

The chain combines TRBV7-3 with TRBJ1-1; no firm D call. Deletions cut 5 bases from V and 4 bases from J, with 11 bases between. CDR1 SGHTA and CDR2 FQGTGA come from the germline V gene. The length of the CDR3 is 13 residues. This CDR3 is CASSPDLSTEAFF. In DNA form, the CDR3 reads TGTGCCAGCAGCCCAGACCTGAGCACTGAAGCTTTCTTT. Together with reference TRBV7-3 and TRBJ1-1, the CDR3 gives the full variable domain: GAGVSQTPSNKVTEKGKYVELRCDPISGHTALYWYRQSLGQGPEFLIYFQGTGAADDSGLPNDRFFAVRPEGSVSTLKIQRTERGDSAVYLCASSPDLSTEAFFGQGTRLTVV.